This T cell receptor (beta chain) was sequenced during a study of T cells after yellow fever vaccination. TCRdb reanalysed the 5' RACE reads using MiXCR and keeps one entry per CDR3 protein. In the table there are nearly 550,000 distinct CDR3 sequences, roughly 19% of which are singletons. The CDR3 contains 14 residues. Between the trimmed V and J ends, which lost 2 bases and 1 base, there was a span of 8 bases. CDR1 and CDR2 (germline): SGHTA, FQGNSA. The source material was PBMCs, sampled 15 days after the yellow fever booster vaccination. The genes are TRBV7-2 and TRBJ1-1; the D gene is possibly TRBD1 (5 bases). The source of this sequence is a man aged 25 to 40 who received the YFV17D yellow fever vaccine. The CDR3 region has the DNA TGTGCCAGCAGCTTAATGGGGGGGAACACTGAAGCTTTCTTT. It specifies CASSLMGGNTEAFF.